These T cell receptor beta chains were read from a single sample in a study of shared clonotypes between healthy human individuals. Measured with immunoSEQ multiplex PCR; TCRdb has only the in-frame clones, and not every one. The table lists hundreds of thousands of clones, around 95% of them singletons. The sample taken for sequencing was naive CD8+ T cells sorted from blood. These receptors were obtained from a woman younger than 45 in good health. Both conserved end residues are part of each CDR3. The D gene is left open where the match is weak. Clone size, where shown, is once, few, many, or a class for clones that have expanded.

abundance | j_gene | d_gene | v_gene | CDR3nt | CDR3aa
once | TRBJ2-7 | NA | TRBV6-1 | TGTGCCAGCAGAGGGCTTTACGAGCAGTACTTC | CASRGLYEQYF
NA | TRBJ2-7 | NA | TRBV27 | TGTGCCAGCAGTTTGGCGGGGCCCTACGAGCAGTACTTC | CASSLAGPYEQYF
NA | TRBJ2-7 | NA | TRBV5-6 | TGTGCCAGCAGCCTCACGGAATCCGAGCAGTACTTC | CASSLTESEQYF
NA | TRBJ1-5 | TRBD1 | TRBV5-1 | TGCGCCAGCAGCTGGGGCGGACAGGGCCCGAATCAGCCCCAGCATTTT | CASSWGGQGPNQPQHF
once | TRBJ1-1 | NA | TRBV4-1 | TGCGCCAGCAGCCACGGAACAGGGAGTTGGGCTGAAGCTTTCTTT | CASSHGTGSWAEAFF
NA | TRBJ2-3 | NA | TRBV13 | TGTGCCAGCAGCTTTATCACAGATACGCAGTATTTT | CASSFITDTQYF
NA | TRBJ2-1 | NA | TRBV19 | TGTGCCAGTAGCCCCCTAGGGAGCTCCTACAATGAGCAGTTCTTC | CASSPLGSSYNEQFF
NA | TRBJ1-2 | NA | TRBV27 | TGTGCCAGCAGTTTACGTCAGGGAGCGAGCTATGGCTACACCTTC | CASSLRQGASYGYTF
once | TRBJ2-7 | NA | TRBV4-1 | TGCGCCAGCAGCCAAGTTCCGCCGGCTAGAACCTCCCGCGAGCAGTACTTC | CASSQVPPARTSREQYF
NA | TRBJ2-7 | TRBD1 | TRBV27 | TGTGCCAGCAGTTTAGGCCCTGGACAGGGCACCGACGAGCAGTACTTC | CASSLGPGQGTDEQYF
NA | TRBJ2-7 | NA | TRBV6-1 | TGTGCCAGCAGTGAACGCAGCTACGAGCAGTACTTC | CASSERSYEQYF
NA | TRBJ2-7 | NA | TRBV6-1 | TGTGCCAGCAGTGACTATGCTGAGTACGAGCAGTACTTC | CASSDYAEYEQYF
NA | TRBJ2-1 | NA | TRBV28 | TGTGCCAGCAGTTTAGAGTACAATGAGCAGTTCTTC | CASSLEYNEQFF
NA | TRBJ2-7 | NA | TRBV4-1 | TGCGCCAGCAGCCAAGTACAGGGAGGCTCCTACGAGCAGTACTTC | CASSQVQGGSYEQYF
NA | TRBJ1-1 | NA | TRBV5-6 | TGTGCCAGCGCCATAGGGGGGAACACTGAAGCTTTCTTT | CASAIGGNTEAFF